One sample yielded the 18 T cell receptor beta chains listed below, sequenced in a study of cytomegalovirus exposure and HLA in healthy donors. PCR was performed using 60 Vbeta and 13 Jbeta primers. Profiled with immunoSEQ multiplex PCR; TCRdb holds only in-frame clones, not every one. Among 140,000 to 150,000 clones listed, around 78% were seen once. The sequenced sample consisted of PBMCs. The receptors were gathered from a woman aged 18-30 years in good health and CMV-seropositive.

This chain uses TRBV19 with TRBJ2-3; 7 positions match TRBD2. After removal of 0 bases from V and 7 bases from J, the junction contained 7 bases not matched to a gene. In germline, CDR1 is LNHDA, CDR2 SQIVND (reference sequence). The CDR3 runs to 15 residues. The CDR3: CASSIEASGGNTQYF. Written as DNA, the CDR3 is TGTGCCAGTAGTATAGAGGCTAGCGGTGGGAATACGCAGTATTTT.

In regard to this clone: One junction end does not reproduce the germline sequence, and a read error may be involved. The gene calls are TRBV7-9 and TRBJ1-2; the D is unclear. The CDR3 contains 14 residues. Germline assignment: CDR1 SEHNR and CDR2 FQNEAQ (reference sequence). CDR3 DNA sequence: TGTTCCAGCAGCCCTAGGACTCGTGGGAATGGCTACACCTTC. Its protein is CSSSPRTRGNGYTF.

This clone has only a few counts. The rearrangement links TRBV6-6 to TRBJ1-1; 7 bases fit TRBD1. CDR3 length: 13 residues. Germline CDR1 is MNHNY and CDR2 is SVGAGI (reference sequence). Trimming took 6 bases from V and 7 from J; bases not matched to a gene: 8. The CDR3 sequence is CASRETGSLEAFF. The CDR3 bases are TGTGCCAGCAGAGAGACAGGGTCTCTTGAAGCTTTCTTT.

This clone was observed a handful of times. V gene TRBV9 combines with J gene TRBJ2-3, with no clear D. The CDR3 extends over 16 amino acids. The V gene lost 0 bases and the J gene lost 0 bases, with 11 bases spanning the gap. Germline V gene data show CDR1 as SGDLS and CDR2 as YYNGEE. In nucleotides, the CDR3 is TGTGCCAGCAGCGTAGATGGCAGTACGAGCACAGATACGCAGTATTTT. It encodes CASSVDGSTSTDTQYF.

V gene TRBV6-1 combines with J gene TRBJ1-1; TRBD1 agrees at 9 bases. Germline trimming cut 6 bases from V and 7 bases from J; bases unmatched to any gene: 9. The CDR3 covers 14 residues. Per the germline V gene, CDR1 is MNHNS and CDR2 is SASEGT. CDR3 protein: CASRISQGAVEAFF. The CDR3 DNA follows: TGTGCCAGCAGAATCTCACAGGGGGCGGTTGAAGCTTTCTTT.

The chain is built from TRBV6-1 and TRBJ1-2; 7 positions match TRBD1. The CDR3 is 14 amino acids. The trim removed 1 base at V and 4 bases at J, leaving 3 bases unmatched. Germline V CDR1 and CDR2: MNHNS, SASEGT. Written as DNA, the CDR3 is TGTGCCAGCAGTGAAGGGACAGGAAGCTATGGCTACACCTTC. It specifies CASSEGTGSYGYTF.

This chain joins TRBV28 and TRBJ1-5, with TRBD1 as a possible D gene (6 bases). This CDR3 spans 16 amino acids. CDR1 and CDR2 (germline): MDHEN, SYDVKM. V was trimmed by 7 bases and J by 6 bases, leaving 22 bases between them. CDR3 coding DNA: TGTGCCAGCACCTCACAGGGTGCCCCCGCGGGTCAGCCCCAGCATTTT. As protein: CASTSQGAPAGQPQHF.

V and J are TRBV5-1 and TRBJ2-2, with 8 bases identical to TRBD2. The V gene's germline CDR1 is SGHRS and CDR2 YFSETQ. The length of the CDR3 is 16 residues. The trim removed 4 bases at V and 1 base at J, leaving 6 bases unmatched. The CDR3 DNA sequence: TGCGCCAGCAGCAAAAGCGGGGGATTGAACACCGGGGAGCTGTTTTTT. Its protein product is CASSKSGGLNTGELFF. Drawing the rest from reference TRBV5-1 and TRBJ2-2, the complete variable domain is KAGVTQTPRYLIKTRGQQVTLSCSPISGHRSVSWYQQTPGQGLQFLFEYFSETQRNKGNFPGRFSGRQFSNSRSEMNVSTLELGDSALYLCASSKSGGLNTGELFFGEGSRLTVL.

V and J are TRBV7-8 and TRBJ2-7; tentative D call: TRBD1 (6 bases). Per germline, CDR1 SGHVS and CDR2 FQNEAQ. The V end was cut by 5 bases, the J end by 1 base, with 21 bases between. There are 17 residues in the CDR3. CDR3 DNA sequence: TGTGCCAGCAGCCCCCTACTTGCAGGGGTAAAGTCCTACGAGCAGTACTTC. Amino acid sequence: CASSPLLAGVKSYEQYF. Full variable domain (missing parts from reference TRBV7-8 and TRBJ2-7): GAGVSQSPRYKVAKRGQDVALRCDPISGHVSLFWYQQALGQGPEFLTYFQNEAQLDKSGLPSDRFFAERPEGSVSTLKIQRTQQEDSAVYLCASSPLLAGVKSYEQYFGPGTRLTVT.

This sequence joins TRBV7-9 and TRBJ1-2, with D hard to call. This CDR3 spans 12 amino acids. CDR1 is SEHNR and CDR2 is FQNEAQ in the germline V gene (reference sequence). With 1 base removed from V and 5 bases from J, the gap between germline ends came to 5 bases. CDR3 amino acids: CASSLGQYGYTF. The CDR3 nucleotides are TGTGCCAGCAGCTTAGGGCAGTATGGCTACACCTTC.

The chain carries TRBV15 and TRBJ2-3; D is uncertain. There are 13 residues in the CDR3. Trimming left V 0 bases short and J 2 bases short, with 3 bases between. CDR1 and CDR2 (germline): LNHNV, YYDKDF (reference sequence). CDR3 sequence: CATSRDLTDTQYF. DNA of the CDR3: TGTGCCACCAGCAGAGATCTCACAGATACGCAGTATTTT.

The count of this clone is one. V is TRBV4-1 and J is TRBJ2-1, with 8 bases aligning to TRBD2. Trimming at V came to 1 base and at J to 0 bases, leaving 5 bases not matched to a gene. Germline CDR1 and CDR2: MGHRA and YSYEKL. This CDR3 is 17 amino acids long. CDR3 bases: TGCGCCAGCAGCCAAGCACTAGCGGCCAGCTCCTACAATGAGCAGTTCTTC. Protein: CASSQALAASSYNEQFF.

This sequence joins TRBV5-6 and TRBJ1-4, with 9 positions matching TRBD1. With 3 bases clipped from V and 7 bases from J, the junction kept 4 bases outside the gene matches. The CDR3 sequence is 14 residues long. Germline values: CDR1 SGHDT, CDR2 YYEEEE. The CDR3: CASSYRGPGEKLFF. CDR3 DNA sequence: TGTGCCAGCAGCTACAGGGGGCCGGGTGAAAAACTGTTTTTT.

The chain links TRBV6-1 to TRBJ2-5; 8 nucleotides line up with TRBD1. V lost 2 bases, J lost 5 bases, and 10 bases stayed unmatched. The CDR3 has 16 residues. Germline CDR1 reads MNHNS; CDR2 reads SASEGT. The CDR3 sequence is CASSEMDRVSPETQYF. The CDR3 DNA sequence: TGTGCCAGCAGTGAAATGGACAGGGTGAGTCCGGAGACCCAGTACTTC.

The chain uses TRBV28 and TRBJ2-7; D may be TRBD1 (6 bases). Trimming took 2 bases from V and 6 from J, leaving 11 bases between them. This CDR3 contains 13 residues. The germline V gene encodes CDR1 MDHEN and CDR2 SYDVKM. Here the CDR3 DNA reads TGTGCCAGCAGTTTAAGGGGGACCCCCGAGCAGTACTTC. Amino acid sequence: CASSLRGTPEQYF. Full variable domain (rest looked up from reference TRBV28 and TRBJ2-7): DVKVTQSSRYLVKRTGEKVFLECVQDMDHENMFWYRQDPGLGLRLIYFSYDVKMKEKGDIPEGYSVSREKKERFSLILESASTNQTSMYLCASSLRGTPEQYFGPGTRLTVT.

This clone occurred a few times. The V call is TRBV18, the J call TRBJ1-1, with D unresolved. With 2 bases removed from V and 0 bases from J, the gap between germline ends came to 10 bases. This CDR3 has 15 amino acids. Germline loops: CDR1 KGHSH, CDR2 LQKENI. DNA for the CDR3: TGTGCCAGCTCACCATCTCCGGTTCTGAACACTGAAGCTTTCTTT. Protein sequence: CASSPSPVLNTEAFF.

This clone has more than one count but fewer than ten. The chain combines TRBV10-3 with TRBJ1-6; D possibly corresponds to TRBD1 (6 bases). With 0 bases removed from V and 8 bases from J, the gap between germline ends came to 14 bases. From germline, CDR1 is ENHRY and CDR2 SYGVKD. The CDR3 runs to 16 residues. The CDR3 region has the DNA TGTGCCATCAGTGAGTCGACTCAGGGGACGGATTCACCCCTCCACTTT. This encodes CAISESTQGTDSPLHF.

V is TRBV6-5 and J is TRBJ2-7; D not certain. Germline CDR1 is MNHEY and CDR2 is SVGAGI. CDR3 length: 13 residues. V was cut by 5 bases and J by 1 base, with 9 bases left in between. CDR3 residues: CASSIEHSYEQYF. The CDR3 nucleotides are TGTGCCAGCAGTATAGAGCATTCCTACGAGCAGTACTTC.